The 18 T cell receptor beta chains below come from one sample, sequenced in a study of cytomegalovirus exposure and HLA in healthy donors. Primers: 60 Vbeta forward and 13 Jbeta reverse. Measured with immunoSEQ multiplex PCR; TCRdb has only the in-frame clones, and not every one. The sample shows more than 150,000 clones, roughly 87% of them seen only once. What was sequenced was PBMCs. These receptors all stem from a girl in the first two years of life in good health and CMV-seronegative.

The CDR3 DNA reads TGTGCCAGCAGCTTAGCGGGGCCCAATTCACCCCTCCACTTT. It yields the protein CASSLAGPNSPLHF. The chain employs TRBV7-9 and TRBJ1-6; D is possibly TRBD1 (5 bases). Per germline, CDR1 SEHNR and CDR2 FQNEAQ (reference sequence). Trimming took 0 bases from V and 7 from J, leaving 7 bases between them. There are 14 residues in the CDR3.

V and J are TRBV18 and TRBJ1-2; perhaps TRBD1 as D (6 bases). Germline CDR1 is KGHSH and CDR2 is LQKENI. The CDR3 runs 14 residues. The V end was cut by 2 bases, the J end by 5 bases, with 12 bases between. The CDR3 sequence is CASSPAGARYGYTF. CDR3 in DNA: TGTGCCAGCTCACCAGCAGGGGCGCGTTATGGCTACACCTTC.

The chain combines TRBV6-1 with TRBJ1-2, with D possibly matching TRBD1 (5 bases). The CDR3 is 15 residues long. Trimming stripped 7 bases from V and 8 bases from J, with 23 bases between. Germline assignment: CDR1 MNHNS and CDR2 SASEGT. The chain's CDR3 is CASKEGISSTGGYTF. The CDR3 coding sequence is TGTGCCAGCAAGGAGGGGATCTCCTCTACGGGGGGCTACACCTTC.

The V and J genes are TRBV4-2 and TRBJ1-4; possible D gene TRBD1, 6 bases. Between the trimmed V and J ends, which lost 4 bases and 8 bases, there was a span of 14 bases. The CDR3 consists of 14 residues. Germline loops: CDR1 LGHNA, CDR2 YNFKEQ. This chain's CDR3 is CASSPDRKREKLFF. CDR3 nucleotide sequence: TGTGCCAGCAGCCCCGACAGGAAAAGGGAAAAACTGTTTTTT.

This chain connects TRBV5-1 to TRBJ2-2, with TRBD2 matching over 12 bases. This CDR3 has 14 residues. Per the germline V gene, CDR1 is SGHRS and CDR2 is YFSETQ. Trimming at V came to 2 bases and at J to 13 bases, leaving 6 bases not matched to a gene. As DNA, the CDR3 is TGCGCCAGCAGCTTAATGACTAGCGGGGGCGGGCTGTTTTTT. Protein product: CASSLMTSGGGLFF.

This clone occurred a few times. The CDR3: CASTRFTDTQYF. CDR3 sequence (DNA): TGTGCCAGCACGCGCTTCACAGATACGCAGTATTTT. The rearrangement joins TRBV7-9 to TRBJ2-3; D is undetermined. There are 12 residues in the CDR3. Per the germline V gene, CDR1 is SEHNR and CDR2 is FQNEAQ (reference sequence). With 7 bases removed from V and 2 bases from J, the gap between germline ends came to 7 bases.

The chain links TRBV27 to TRBJ2-7; 7 positions match TRBD1. J gave up 4 bases and V 6 bases, and 9 bases lay outside the gene matches. Per the germline V gene, CDR1 is MNHEY and CDR2 is SMNVEV (reference sequence). This CDR3 comprises 14 residues. The chain's CDR3 is CASSPNRGPYEQYF. For the CDR3, the DNA is TGTGCCAGCAGCCCGAACAGGGGTCCGTACGAGCAGTACTTC.

The V gene is TRBV6-1, the J gene TRBJ1-6; D might be TRBD1 (5 bases). Germline V gene sequence: CDR1 MNHNS, CDR2 SASEGT. CDR3 length equals 15 residues. Trimming removed 3 bases at V and 9 bases at J, with 15 bases between. CDR3 region: CASSEAGNPISPLHF. CDR3 nucleotide sequence: TGTGCCAGCAGTGAGGCAGGGAACCCCATTTCACCCCTCCACTTT.

V and J are TRBV10-3 and TRBJ1-5; D is undetermined. The CDR3 extends over 13 amino acids. V was trimmed by 8 bases and J by 0 bases, leaving 8 bases between them. Germline V gives CDR1 ENHRY, CDR2 SYGVKD. The CDR3 loop reads CAIGENSNQPQHF. In DNA, the CDR3 is TGTGCCATCGGAGAAAATAGCAATCAGCCCCAGCATTTT.

Here the CDR3 reads CASSPTFKREIYEQYF. The DNA of the CDR3 is TGTGCCAGCTCACCTACTTTTAAGCGGGAGATCTACGAGCAGTACTTC. The V and J genes are TRBV18 and TRBJ2-7; 8 bases are shared with TRBD2. Germline CDR1 KGHSH, CDR2 LQKENI. The length of the CDR3 is 16 residues. With V trimmed by 3 bases and J by 3 bases, 10 bases remained unmatched.

This clone was observed once. This chain joins TRBV5-1 and TRBJ2-5; 9 nucleotides line up with TRBD1. Germline CDR1 is SGHRS and CDR2 is YFSETQ. This CDR3 has 17 residues. Germline trimming cut 2 bases from V and 2 bases from J; bases unmatched to any gene: 10. The CDR3 sequence: CASSFLGQGLGQETQYF. The DNA for the CDR3 is TGCGCCAGCAGCTTCCTCGGACAGGGGTTAGGTCAAGAGACCCAGTACTTC.

The chain recombines TRBV7-9 with TRBJ1-1, with no clear D. Germline V gene data show CDR1 as SEHNR and CDR2 as FQNEAQ (reference sequence). Trimming pared 5 bases from V and 2 bases from J, leaving 12 bases between. The CDR3 extends over 14 amino acids. The CDR3 is CASSPLRANTEAFF. CDR3 sequence (DNA): TGTGCCAGCAGCCCCCTGCGTGCCAACACTGAAGCTTTCTTT.

The chain recombines TRBV25-1 with TRBJ2-1, with 11 nucleotides matching TRBD2. There are 17 residues in the CDR3. V trimming: 2 bases; J trimming: 4 bases; junction bases outside the gene matches: 7. Germline V lookup: CDR1 MGHDK, CDR2 SYGVNS. For the CDR3, the DNA is TGTGCCAGCAGTGAACGTATAGCGGGGGGGATGTACAATGAGCAGTTCTTC. Its protein is CASSERIAGGMYNEQFF.

This sequence joins TRBV5-6 and TRBJ2-5; D is perhaps TRBD1 (6 bases). The length of the CDR3 is 15 residues. The germline V gene encodes CDR1 SGHDT and CDR2 YYEEEE. V lost 0 bases, J lost 5 bases, and 14 bases lay in between. This CDR3 is CASSLVNGGGETQYF. The CDR3 coding sequence is TGTGCCAGCAGCTTGGTTAATGGGGGCGGGGAGACCCAGTACTTC.

V and J are TRBV19 and TRBJ2-7; the D is unclear. Trimming took 3 bases from V and 3 from J, leaving 15 bases between them. CDR3 size: 15 residues. Germline assignment: CDR1 LNHDA and CDR2 SQIVND (reference sequence). CDR3 in amino acids: CASSIGRGRYYEQYF. CDR3 DNA: TGTGCCAGTAGTATCGGCCGTGGCAGGTACTACGAGCAGTACTTC.

The rearrangement uses TRBV9 and TRBJ2-1; the D is unclear. Germline V gene lookup returns CDR1 SGDLS and CDR2 YYNGEE. The germline V and J ends were trimmed by 0 bases and 0 bases, with 7 bases remaining between them. The CDR3 covers 15 residues. DNA of the CDR3: TGTGCCAGCAGCGTAGGTGGGCCCTCCTACAATGAGCAGTTCTTC. The encoded protein is CASSVGGPSYNEQFF.

This chain joins TRBV6-5 and TRBJ1-3; D call uncertain. This CDR3 has 15 residues. Trimming stripped 2 bases from V and 0 bases from J, with 8 bases between. Per germline, CDR1 MNHEY and CDR2 SVGAGI. CDR3 in DNA: TGTGCCAGCAGTTACGCGCGATCCTCTGGAAACACCATATATTTT. It encodes CASSYARSSGNTIYF.

CDR3 protein: CASSRGGRGQGQETQYF. In DNA, the CDR3 is TGTGCCAGCAGCCGGGGCGGACGTGGACAGGGGCAAGAGACCCAGTACTTC. V is TRBV5-4 and J is TRBJ2-5, with TRBD1 matching 9 bases. Looked up from germline, CDR1 is SGHNT and CDR2 is YYREEE (reference sequence). The CDR3 extends over 17 amino acids. V shed 4 bases, J shed 2 bases, and the junction held 12 bases outside the gene matches.